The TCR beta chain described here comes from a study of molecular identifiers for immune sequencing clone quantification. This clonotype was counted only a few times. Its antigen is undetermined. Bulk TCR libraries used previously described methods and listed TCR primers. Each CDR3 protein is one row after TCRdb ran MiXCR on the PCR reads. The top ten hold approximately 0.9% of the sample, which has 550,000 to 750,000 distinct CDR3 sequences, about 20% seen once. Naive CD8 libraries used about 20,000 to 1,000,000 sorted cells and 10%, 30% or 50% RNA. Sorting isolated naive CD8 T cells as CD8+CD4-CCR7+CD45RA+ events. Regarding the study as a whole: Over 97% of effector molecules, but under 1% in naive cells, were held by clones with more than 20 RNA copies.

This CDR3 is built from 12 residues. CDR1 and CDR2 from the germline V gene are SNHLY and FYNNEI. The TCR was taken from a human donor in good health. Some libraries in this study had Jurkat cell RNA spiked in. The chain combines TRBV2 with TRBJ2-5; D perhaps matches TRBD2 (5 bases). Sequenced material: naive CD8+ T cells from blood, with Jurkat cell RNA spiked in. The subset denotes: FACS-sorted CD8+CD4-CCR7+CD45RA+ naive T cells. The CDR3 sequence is CGGSEGQETQYF. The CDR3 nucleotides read TGTGGCGGGTCCGAGGGACAAGAGACCCAGTACTTC. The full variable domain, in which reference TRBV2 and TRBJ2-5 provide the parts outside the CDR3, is EPEVTQTPSHQVTQMGQEVILRCVPISNHLYFYWYRQILGQKVEFLVSFYNNEISEKSEIFDDQFSVERPDGSNFTLKIRSTKLEDSAMYFCGGSEGQETQYFGPGTRLLVL.